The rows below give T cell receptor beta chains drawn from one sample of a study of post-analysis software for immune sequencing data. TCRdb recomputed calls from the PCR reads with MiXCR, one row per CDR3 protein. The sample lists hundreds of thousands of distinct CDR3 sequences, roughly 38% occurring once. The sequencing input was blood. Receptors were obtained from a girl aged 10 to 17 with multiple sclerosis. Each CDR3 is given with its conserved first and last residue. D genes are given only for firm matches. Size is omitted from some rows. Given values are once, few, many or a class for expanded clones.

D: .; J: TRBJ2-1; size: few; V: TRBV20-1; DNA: TGCAGTGCTAGAGTCCGCGGCGGGGTGTTTCTTGGCAATGAGCAGTTCTTC; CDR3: CSARVRGGVFLGNEQFF
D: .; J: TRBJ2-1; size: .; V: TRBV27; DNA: TGTGCCAGCAGGGGGGGCAGGGGGAATGAGCAGTTCTTC; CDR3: CASRGGRGNEQFF
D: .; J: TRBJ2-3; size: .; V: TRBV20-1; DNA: TGCAGTGCTCAAAGCACAGATACGCAGTATTTT; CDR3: CSAQSTDTQYF
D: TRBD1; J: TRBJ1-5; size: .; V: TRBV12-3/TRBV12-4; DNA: TGTGCCAGCAGCTACACAGGGGGTGGTCAGCCCCAGCATTTT; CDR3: CASSYTGGGQPQHF
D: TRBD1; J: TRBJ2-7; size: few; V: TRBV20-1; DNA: TGCAGTGCTAGAGATCAGGCAGGGGGCAAGTACGAGCAGTACTTC; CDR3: CSARDQAGGKYEQYF
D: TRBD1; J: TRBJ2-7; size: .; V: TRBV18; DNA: TGTGCCAGCTCACCTACCGGGACAGCAAACGAGCAGTACTTC; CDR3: CASSPTGTANEQYF
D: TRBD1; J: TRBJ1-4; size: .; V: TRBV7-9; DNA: TGTGCCAGCAGACCAGGGGGGAATGGTGAAAAACTGTTTTTT; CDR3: CASRPGGNGEKLFF
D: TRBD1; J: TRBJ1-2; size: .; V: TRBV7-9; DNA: TGTGCCAGCAGCCCGGGACAGGGGGCGCAGGGCTACACCTTC; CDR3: CASSPGQGAQGYTF
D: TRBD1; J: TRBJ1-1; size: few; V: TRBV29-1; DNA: TGCAGCGCCAGGACAGGACAGAACACTGAAGCTTTCTTT; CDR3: CSARTGQNTEAFF
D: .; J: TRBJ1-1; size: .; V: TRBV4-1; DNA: TGCGCCAGCAGCCAAGGAGTCAGGAACACTGAAGCTTTCTTT; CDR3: CASSQGVRNTEAFF
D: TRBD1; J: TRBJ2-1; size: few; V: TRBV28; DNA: TGTGCCAGCAGGGCGACCGGGACAGGGAAATTCCAGTTCTTC; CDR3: CASRATGTGKFQFF
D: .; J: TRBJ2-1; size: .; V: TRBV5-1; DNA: TGCGCCAGCAGCTTGGTATCAGGGTCGGGCAATGAGCAGTTCTTC; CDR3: CASSLVSGSGNEQFF
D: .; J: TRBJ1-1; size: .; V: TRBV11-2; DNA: TGTGCCAGCAGCTTACGCCCGAGGAGAGGCACTGAAGCTTTCTTT; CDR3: CASSLRPRRGTEAFF
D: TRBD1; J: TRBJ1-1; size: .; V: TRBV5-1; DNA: TGCGCCAGTACTCCGGGACAGGGATCGTCCGACGACACTGAAGCTTTCTTT; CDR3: CASTPGQGSSDDTEAFF
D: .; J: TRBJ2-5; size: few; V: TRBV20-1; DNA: TGCAGTGCTAGAGTCCTGTCCTACGCAGGGACCCAAGAGACCCAGTACTTC; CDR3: CSARVLSYAGTQETQYF
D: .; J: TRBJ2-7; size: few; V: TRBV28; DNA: TGTGCCAGCAGCCCCGTTCTAGGGATCTCCTACGAGCAGTACTTC; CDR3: CASSPVLGISYEQYF
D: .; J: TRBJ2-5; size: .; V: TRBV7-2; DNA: TGTGCCAGCAGCACTAGGAGGGAGACCCAGTACTTC; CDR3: CASSTRRETQYF
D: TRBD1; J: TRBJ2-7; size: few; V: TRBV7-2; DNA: TGTGCCAGCAGCTCCCCCGGGACAGGGTTTTACGAGCAGTACTTC; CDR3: CASSSPGTGFYEQYF
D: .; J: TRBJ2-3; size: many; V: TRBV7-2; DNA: TGTGCCAGCAGCTTAGATCGACCCCGCGTAGTCCCCACAGATACGCAGTATTTT; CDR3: CASSLDRPRVVPTDTQYF
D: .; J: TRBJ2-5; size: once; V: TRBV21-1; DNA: TGTGCCAGCAGCAAAGAAGACGCCATTAGGAGGACCCAGTACTTC; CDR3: CASSKEDAIRRTQYF
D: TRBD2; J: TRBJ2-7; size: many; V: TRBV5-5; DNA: TGTGCCAGCAGCTTGATGCTAGCGGGCAACGAGCAGTACTTC; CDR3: CASSLMLAGNEQYF
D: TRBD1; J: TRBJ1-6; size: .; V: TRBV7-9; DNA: TGTGCCAGCAGCTCGTTCCGACAGGGTCGGTATAATTCACCCCTCCACTTT; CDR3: CASSSFRQGRYNSPLHF
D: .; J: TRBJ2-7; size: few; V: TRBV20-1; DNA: TGCAGTGCTAGACCCACAGGGTACGAGCAGTACTTC; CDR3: CSARPTGYEQYF
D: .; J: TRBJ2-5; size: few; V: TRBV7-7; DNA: TGTGCTAGCAGCCTCGGGCCCTCCCAAGAGACCCAGTACTTC; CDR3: CASSLGPSQETQYF
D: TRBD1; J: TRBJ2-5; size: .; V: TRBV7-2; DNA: TGTGCCAGCAGCCCGGGACAGGCCGGGGGTCAAGAGACCCAGTACTTC; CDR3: CASSPGQAGGQETQYF
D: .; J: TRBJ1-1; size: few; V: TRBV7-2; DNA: TGTGCCAGCAGCGCGGGACTCCTGAACACTGAAGCTTTCTTT; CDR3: CASSAGLLNTEAFF
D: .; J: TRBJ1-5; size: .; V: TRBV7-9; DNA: TGTGCCAGCAGCTTCGAGGGGAATCAGCCCCAGCATTTT; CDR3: CASSFEGNQPQHF
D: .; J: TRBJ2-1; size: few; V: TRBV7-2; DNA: TGTGCCAGCAGCGCCCCGGGGGCATCTCCCTACAATGAGCAGTTCTTC; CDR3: CASSAPGASPYNEQFF
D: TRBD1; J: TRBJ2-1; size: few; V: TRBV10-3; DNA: TGTGCCACTGGTGGACAGGGACACAATGAGCAGTTCTTC; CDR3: CATGGQGHNEQFF
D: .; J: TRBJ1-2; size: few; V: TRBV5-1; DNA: TGCGCCAGCAACCCGAAGGGCAGGAAGAACTATGGCTACACCTTC; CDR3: CASNPKGRKNYGYTF
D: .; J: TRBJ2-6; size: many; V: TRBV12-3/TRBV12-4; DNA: TGTGCCAGCAGTTTTTACAGATCTGGGGCCAACGTCCTGACTTTC; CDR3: CASSFYRSGANVLTF
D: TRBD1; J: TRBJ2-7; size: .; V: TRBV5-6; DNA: TGTGCCAGCAGCAGACCGGGACAGAGCTACGAGCAGTACTTC; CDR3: CASSRPGQSYEQYF
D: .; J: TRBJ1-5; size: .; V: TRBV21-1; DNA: TGTGCCAGCAGCAAAAAAAGGCAGCCCCAGCATTTT; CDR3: CASSKKRQPQHF
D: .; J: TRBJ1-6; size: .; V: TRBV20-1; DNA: TGCAGTGCTAGAGGCCCAAGGCGGAATTCACCCCTCCACTTT; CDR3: CSARGPRRNSPLHF
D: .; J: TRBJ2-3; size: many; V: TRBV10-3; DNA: TGTGCCATCAGTGAGCGGGGTACAGATACGCAGTATTTT; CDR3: CAISERGTDTQYF
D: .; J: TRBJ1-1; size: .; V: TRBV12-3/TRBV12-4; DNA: TGTGCCAGCACCCTCATGGGTAACACTGAAGCTTTCTTT; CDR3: CASTLMGNTEAFF
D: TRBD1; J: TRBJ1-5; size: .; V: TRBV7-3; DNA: TGTGCCAGCAGCTTTGGGGGCCAGGGGGCGAGCAATCAGCCCCAGCATTTT; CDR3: CASSFGGQGASNQPQHF
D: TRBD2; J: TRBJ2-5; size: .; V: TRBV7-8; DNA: TGTGCCAGCAGCACGGGACTAGCGGGGAGAGAGACCCAGTACTTC; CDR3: CASSTGLAGRETQYF
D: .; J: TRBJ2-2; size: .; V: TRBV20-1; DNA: TGCAGTGCTAGAGATGGGGAAACCGGGGAGCGGTTTTTT; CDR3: CSARDGETGERFF
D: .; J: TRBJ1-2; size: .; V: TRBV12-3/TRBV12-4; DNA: TGTGCCAGCAGCCTTAGGGGGTTTGGTAACTATGGCTACACCTTC; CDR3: CASSLRGFGNYGYTF
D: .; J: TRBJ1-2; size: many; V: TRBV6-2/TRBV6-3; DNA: TGTGCCAGCAGTTACTCACAGGGTCATGGCTACACCTTC; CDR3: CASSYSQGHGYTF